The 21 T cell receptor beta chains below were found in one sample sequenced in a study of shared clonotypes between healthy human individuals. This table comes from immunoSEQ multiplex PCR, and its TCRdb copy is limited to in-frame clones, with some not included. Found here are millions of clones, about 95% of them singletons; the top ten hold 0.85% to 1.3%. CD45RO-negative, CCR7-positively selected cells formed the naive CD8 fraction, excluding terminally differentiated effector memory CD45RA+ cells. Sequenced sample: naive CD8+ T cells sorted from blood. These receptors were obtained from a man aged 18 to 35 in good health.

The CDR3 spells CASSKGGNRGCDQPQHF. As DNA, the CDR3 is TGTGCCAGCAGCAAAGGGGGAAACAGGGGATGCGATCAGCCCCAGCATTTT. The rearrangement uses TRBV21-1 and TRBJ1-5; the table names TRBD1, a call not compared with the DNA. TRBV21-1 counts as a pseudogene. The CDR3 length is 17 residues.

The chain carries TRBV11-3 and TRBJ1-2; D not resolved. CDR3 size: 15 residues. CDR1 and CDR2 (germline): SGHNT, YENEEA. Trimming took 5 bases from V and 1 from J, leaving 14 bases between them. In DNA form, the CDR3 reads TGTGCCAGCAGCCTCGGACCTCAATTTAACTATGGCTACACCTTC. Amino acid sequence: CASSLGPQFNYGYTF.

In this sample, this clone turned up once. The rearrangement links TRBV10-1 to TRBJ1-5, with 8 bases aligning to TRBD1. Germline CDR1 is WNHNN and CDR2 is SYGVQD (reference sequence). This CDR3 region has 18 residues. V shed 2 bases, J shed 3 bases, and the junction held 12 bases outside the gene matches. The CDR3 bases are TGCGCCAGCAGTGAGCATGGCCAGGGGGCATTCTACAATCAGCCCCAGCATTTT. It translates to CASSEHGQGAFYNQPQHF.

Of note for this clone: This same CDR3 is encoded by further DNA sequences in the sample. The V gene is TRBV5-4, the J gene TRBJ2-7; a possible D gene is TRBD1 (5 bases). This CDR3 is built from 13 residues. The V gene's germline CDR1 is SGHNT and CDR2 YYREEE (reference sequence). V dropped 0 bases and J dropped 7 bases, with 11 bases sitting between them. The CDR3 sequence: CASSLGGSGEQYF. CDR3 DNA: TGTGCCAGCAGCTTGGGCGGATCAGGGGAGCAGTACTTC.

The chain links TRBV27 to TRBJ2-7, with D unclear. Trimming shortened V by 6 bases and J by 7 bases, and 10 bases separated the two germline ends. The CDR3 loop spans 11 amino acids. CDR1 and CDR2 (germline): MNHEY, SMNVEV (reference sequence). The CDR3 region is CASRSGSEQYF. CDR3 coding DNA: TGTGCCAGCAGAAGTGGGTCTGAGCAGTACTTC.

The V and J genes are TRBV28 and TRBJ2-1, with unresolved D. The CDR3 totals 13 residues. Trimming removed 1 base at V and 8 bases at J, with 9 bases between. Germline loops: CDR1 MDHEN, CDR2 SYDVKM. DNA for the CDR3: TGTGCCAGCAGTTTATACGGTCTCGATGAGCAGTTCTTC. It translates to CASSLYGLDEQFF.

The CDR3 loop is CASSLEGSTEAFF. Here the CDR3 DNA reads TGTGCCAGCAGCTTAGAGGGAAGCACTGAAGCTTTCTTT. V is TRBV7-8 and J is TRBJ1-1; D call uncertain. The V and J ends lost 1 base and 4 bases respectively, with 7 bases between them. The CDR3 runs 13 residues. CDR1 and CDR2 (germline): SGHVS, FQNEAQ.

The genes are TRBV5-1 and TRBJ2-1, with 9 bases fitting TRBD2. The CDR3 length is 16 residues. V lost 2 bases to trimming and J lost 7 bases; unmatched junction nucleotides: 10. CDR1 and CDR2 from the germline V gene are SGHRS and YFSETQ. Here the CDR3 DNA reads TGCGCCAGCAGCTTTTTTAGCGGGGGCTCCATGAATGAGCAGTTCTTC. It translates to CASSFFSGGSMNEQFF.

V is TRBV2 and J is TRBJ2-3; 13 nucleotides align to TRBD2. Germline V gene data show CDR1 as SNHLY and CDR2 as FYNNEI. This CDR3 has 17 residues. Trimming at V came to 8 bases and at J to 0 bases, leaving 8 bases not matched to a gene. The CDR3 loop is CASPTRTSGSSTDTQYF. CDR3 DNA sequence: TGTGCCAGCCCCACCCGGACTAGCGGGAGTAGCACAGATACGCAGTATTTT.

About this clone: The same CDR3 is also encoded by other DNA sequences in this sample. This chain links TRBV13 with TRBJ2-5; D is undetermined. This CDR3 is 14 amino acids long. V shed 0 bases and J shed 2 bases, with 7 bases lying between them. CDR1 PRHDT and CDR2 FYEKMQ come from the germline V gene (reference sequence). The DNA of the CDR3 is TGTGCCAGCAGCTTAGGCGGGCCACAAGAGACCCAGTACTTC. Amino acids: CASSLGGPQETQYF.

The J gene is TRBJ2-1, the V gene TRBV19, with D perhaps matching TRBD1 (5 bases). Trimming took 1 base from V and 5 from J, leaving 18 bases between them. This CDR3 has 17 amino acids. Germline CDR1 and CDR2: LNHDA and SQIVND (reference sequence). The CDR3: CASSIVGPGHPDNEQFF. Here the CDR3 DNA reads TGTGCCAGTAGTATAGTGGGTCCAGGACACCCTGACAATGAGCAGTTCTTC. Complete variable domain (other parts from reference TRBV19 and TRBJ2-1): DGGITQSPKYLFRKEGQNVTLSCEQNLNHDAMYWYRQDPGQGLRLIYYSQIVNDFQKGDIAEGYSVSREKKESFPLTVTSAQKNPTAFYLCASSIVGPGHPDNEQFFGPGTRLTVL.

The V and J genes are TRBV7-9 and TRBJ1-2; 7 nucleotides match TRBD1. The length of the CDR3 is 15 residues. Trimming took 2 bases from V and 1 from J; bases not matched to a gene: 4. Germline CDR1 SEHNR, CDR2 FQNEAQ (reference sequence). The CDR3 nucleotides read TGTGCCAGCAGCTTACGGGACAGTCATAACTATGGCTACACCTTC. It encodes CASSLRDSHNYGYTF.

Details on this clone: Other DNA variants within this sample encode the same CDR3. This chain uses TRBV9 with TRBJ1-1; weak D call: TRBD1 (5 bases). CDR1 is SGDLS, CDR2 YYNGEE, per germline. Deletions cut 4 bases from V and 2 bases from J, with 9 bases between. The CDR3 covers 13 residues. CDR3 sequence: CASSSGGNTEAFF. The CDR3 DNA follows: TGTGCCAGCAGCTCGGGGGGAAACACTGAAGCTTTCTTT.

CDR3 sequence reads: CASSQSGELNYGYTF. The CDR3 nucleotides read TGCGCCAGCAGCCAAAGCGGGGAGCTTAACTATGGCTACACCTTC. The chain has TRBV4-1 and TRBJ1-2; D gene uncertain. The CDR3 runs 15 residues. V was shortened by 2 bases and J by 1 base, with 11 bases between the two germline ends. Germline V CDR1 and CDR2: MGHRA, YSYEKL.

This sequence joins TRBV6-5 and TRBJ2-1; D possibly corresponds to TRBD2 (6 bases). Trimming took off 0 bases at V and 9 bases at J, with 15 bases between the two ends. The germline V gene has CDR1 MNHEY and CDR2 SVGAGI. This CDR3 spans 15 amino acids. CDR3 DNA sequence: TGTGCCAGCAGTTACTCCGGGGAGGCCCCGGCTGAGCAGTTCTTC. This encodes CASSYSGEAPAEQFF.

This chain joins TRBV6-5 and TRBJ2-7; D is perhaps TRBD1 or TRBD2 (5 bases each). Trimming shortened V by 7 bases and J by 3 bases, and 13 bases separated the two germline ends. The CDR3 totals 13 residues. Germline V gives CDR1 MNHEY, CDR2 SVGAGI. CDR3 nucleotide sequence: TGTGCCAGCAAGCAGGGACCCAGCTACGAGCAGTACTTC. Its translation: CASKQGPSYEQYF.

As to this clone: The sample contains more than one DNA sequence encoding this CDR3. J is TRBJ2-7 and V is TRBV10-1; 7 positions match TRBD1. The V and J ends lost 3 bases and 4 bases, in that order; junction bases with no gene match: 6. Looked up from germline, CDR1 is WNHNN and CDR2 is SYGVQD (reference sequence). The CDR3 has 14 amino acids. CDR3 loop: CASSERDSFYEQYF. CDR3 DNA: TGCGCCAGCAGTGAAAGGGACAGCTTTTACGAGCAGTACTTC.

This sequence joins TRBV5-4 and TRBJ2-7; no firm D call. Germline lookup yields CDR1 SGHNT and CDR2 YYREEE (reference sequence). The CDR3 has 13 amino acids. V gave up 1 base and J gave up 0 bases, with 5 bases separating them. The CDR3 protein is CASSLFHSYEQYF. For the CDR3, the DNA is TGTGCCAGCAGCTTGTTCCACTCCTACGAGCAGTACTTC. Combining the CDR3 with reference TRBV5-4 and TRBJ2-7 gives the whole variable domain ETGVTQSPTHLIKTRGQQVTLRCSSQSGHNTVSWYQQALGQGPQFIFQYYREEENGRGNFPPRFSGLQFPNYSSELNVNALELDDSALYLCASSLFHSYEQYFGPGTRLTVT.

The chain employs TRBV27 and TRBJ1-6; D remains unclear. CDR1 is MNHEY, CDR2 SMNVEV, per germline (reference sequence). Trimming cost V 3 bases and J 0 bases, with 9 bases left between them. The CDR3 sequence is 16 residues long. The CDR3 nucleotides are TGTGCCAGCAGTTTTAGGGTACCCTCCTATAATTCACCCCTCCACTTT. It encodes CASSFRVPSYNSPLHF.

J is TRBJ2-7 and V is TRBV2, with D perhaps TRBD1 (5 bases). In germline, CDR1 is SNHLY, CDR2 FYNNEI. Trimming left V 8 bases short and J 2 bases short, with 16 bases between. This CDR3 is built from 14 residues. CDR3 coding DNA: TGTGCCAGCGGCCCTGAATCGGACACCTACGAGCAGTACTTC. This gives the protein CASGPESDTYEQYF.

The chain couples TRBV4-3 to TRBJ2-1; possible D gene TRBD2, 7 bases. Germline CDR1 LGHNA, CDR2 YSLEER. Trimming removed 5 bases from V and 1 base from J, with 18 bases in between. The CDR3 covers 17 residues. Here the CDR3 DNA reads TGCGCCAGCAGCTCAATACTGGGGGGGCAGTCCTACAATGAGCAGTTCTTC. Its protein product is CASSSILGGQSYNEQFF.